Below are 22 T cell receptor beta chains sequenced from a single sample in a study of shared clonotypes between healthy human individuals (dated by TCRdb to the early 2020s). Library creation used the immunoSEQ multiplex PCR assay. TCRdb took this table from immuneACCESS and kept in-frame rearrangements with V and J called. Such tables lack part of the clones; where checked against another copy, unresolved V genes explain under half of the gap, and the rest is unexplained. Present in this sample are around 600,000 clones, about 95% of which were seen just once. The ten largest make up over 0.095% of the sample. For the CD8 naive samples, CD45RO-negative cells were positively selected for CCR7, yielding a CD45RA+CCR7+ population from which TemRA cells were excluded. The sample consisted of naive CD8+ T cells sorted from blood. The cell subset or site tag for this specimen amounts to: CD45RA+CCR7+. Receptor source: a young woman in good health.

The CDR3 DNA sequence: TGTGCCAGCAGCCCGACACAGGGGCACTATGGCTACACCTTC. Its protein product is CASSPTQGHYGYTF. The chain links TRBV7-2 to TRBJ1-2, with 7 nucleotides matching TRBD1. Per germline, CDR1 SGHTA and CDR2 FQGNSA. The CDR3 is made up of 14 amino acids. The ends lost 5 bases at V and 3 bases at J; junction bases unmatched: 6.

This chain joins TRBV27 and TRBJ2-5; D is unclear. V was shortened by 4 bases and J by 3 bases, with 15 bases between the two germline ends. The CDR3 covers 15 residues. Germline assignment: CDR1 MNHEY and CDR2 SMNVEV (reference sequence). Here the CDR3 DNA reads TGTGCCAGCAGTTCCCTTGGGCAGTGGGAAGAGACCCAGTACTTC. Its protein product is CASSSLGQWEETQYF.

This chain links TRBV7-6 with TRBJ2-1; D remains ambiguous. Trimming cost V 2 bases and J 6 bases, with 5 bases left between them. Germline lookup yields CDR1 SGHVS and CDR2 FNYEAQ. The length of the CDR3 is 12 residues. The CDR3 DNA is TGTGCCAGCAGCTTAAGTTCCAATGAGCAGTTCTTC. Translation gives CASSLSSNEQFF.

The genes are TRBV6-5 and TRBJ2-7; D is undetermined. Germline-derived CDR1 and CDR2 are MNHEY and SVGAGI. This CDR3 comprises 14 residues. V was pared by 0 bases and J by 1 base, with 7 bases between. The DNA for the CDR3 is TGTGCCAGCAGTTACTCGTTTAGTTCCTACGAGCAGTACTTC. Its protein is CASSYSFSSYEQYF.

The rearrangement uses TRBV6-5 and TRBJ1-2; TRBD1 aligns across 8 bases. There are 15 residues in the CDR3. CDR1 and CDR2 (germline): MNHEY, SVGAGI. V trimming: 5 bases; J trimming: 3 bases; junction bases outside the gene matches: 8. CDR3 nucleotide sequence: TGTGCCAGCAGTCTTGGACAGGGTATTGACTATGGCTACACCTTC. It codes for CASSLGQGIDYGYTF.

V and J are TRBV6-1 and TRBJ2-2, with TRBD1 as a possible D gene (7 bases). V was cut by 7 bases and J by 6 bases, with 15 bases left in between. Germline assignment: CDR1 MNHNS and CDR2 SASEGT. The CDR3 length is 14 residues. CDR3 in amino acids: CASTLTGEAGELFF. DNA of the CDR3: TGTGCCAGCACCCTAACAGGGGAGGCCGGGGAGCTGTTTTTT.

V usage is TRBV29-1 and J usage is TRBJ1-5, with TRBD1 matching 9 bases. Losses at the gene ends were 3 bases for V and 0 bases for J; bases not matched to a gene: 6. The CDR3 length is 16 residues. CDR1 is SQVTM, CDR2 ANQGSEA, per germline. The CDR3 DNA follows: TGCAGCGTTGACCGGGACAGGGACTATAGCAATCAGCCCCAGCATTTT. Translation gives CSVDRDRDYSNQPQHF.

Here the CDR3 DNA reads TGTGCCAGCAGTTACAGGGTGTCCGGGGCCAACGTCCTGACTTTC. This encodes CASSYRVSGANVLTF. The V call is TRBV6-5, the J call TRBJ2-6; D unresolved. CDR1 MNHEY and CDR2 SVGAGI come from the germline V gene. Deletions cut 2 bases from V and 4 bases from J, with 9 bases between. The CDR3 spans 15 residues.

A single count supports this clone. The gene calls are TRBV7-9 and TRBJ2-7; 9 bases agree with TRBD1. The CDR3 consists of 16 residues. V trimming: 3 bases; J trimming: 3 bases; junction bases outside the gene matches: 9. Germline V gives CDR1 SEHNR, CDR2 FQNEAQ (reference sequence). The CDR3 is CASSLTRGTGNYEQYF. The CDR3 region has the DNA TGTGCCAGCAGCTTGACTCGAGGGACAGGGAACTACGAGCAGTACTTC.

CDR3 DNA sequence: TGCAGCGTTGAGGAGGACAGGAACTACGAGCAGTACTTC. Residues: CSVEEDRNYEQYF. The J gene is TRBJ2-7, the V gene TRBV29-1, with 7 bases that match TRBD1. The CDR3 totals 13 residues. The V gene end was trimmed by 3 bases and the J gene end by 3 bases; junction bases not matched to a gene: 5. CDR1 is SQVTM, CDR2 ANQGSEA, per germline.

V is TRBV19 and J is TRBJ1-1; D is undetermined. V lost 7 bases to trimming and J lost 0 bases, with 15 bases between them. The CDR3 runs 15 residues. The germline gives CDR1 LNHDA, CDR2 SQIVND (reference sequence). CDR3 coding DNA: TGTGCCAGTACCCCGGGTCAAGTGATGAACACTGAAGCTTTCTTT. It encodes CASTPGQVMNTEAFF.

This rearrangement joins TRBV28 to TRBJ1-1, with D unresolved. Deletions cut 4 bases from V and 2 bases from J, with 14 bases between. CDR3 size: 15 residues. The germline V gene encodes CDR1 MDHEN and CDR2 SYDVKM. CDR3 nucleotide sequence: TGTGCCAGCAGTTCGCCCTCGGGTGAAAACACTGAAGCTTTCTTT. Protein product: CASSSPSGENTEAFF.

This chain uses TRBV4-1 with TRBJ2-7; tentatively, D is TRBD1 (6 bases). CDR1 and CDR2 from the germline V gene are MGHRA and YSYEKL. The V end lost 6 bases, the J end lost 4 bases, and 16 bases lay between the germline ends. This CDR3 region has 14 residues. CDR3 DNA: TGCGCCAGCAGTTACTCCGGGACACCTTACGAGCAGTACTTC. Amino acid sequence: CASSYSGTPYEQYF.

This chain joins TRBV2 and TRBJ1-2; 7 nucleotides agree with TRBD1. V lost 5 bases, J lost 2 bases, and 5 bases stayed unmatched. The CDR3 runs 14 residues. CDR1 is SNHLY and CDR2 is FYNNEI in the germline V gene. CDR3 sequence reads: CASSSGQANYGYTF. For the CDR3, the DNA is TGTGCCAGCAGTTCAGGACAGGCGAACTATGGCTACACCTTC.

The chain combines TRBV7-3 with TRBJ2-3; the match to TRBD2 covers 12 bases. Per the germline V gene, CDR1 is SGHTA and CDR2 is FQGTGA. The junction had 2 bases not matched to a gene; V was cut back by 3 bases and J by 4 bases. There are 15 residues in the CDR3. CDR3 nucleotide sequence: TGTGCCAGCAGCTTGCTAGCGGGAGGGCCAGATACGCAGTATTTT. Its protein product is CASSLLAGGPDTQYF. The complete variable domain, with remaining parts taken from reference TRBV7-3 and TRBJ2-3, reads GAGVSQTPSNKVTEKGKYVELRCDPISGHTALYWYRQSLGQGPEFLIYFQGTGAADDSGLPNDRFFAVRPEGSVSTLKIQRTERGDSAVYLCASSLLAGGPDTQYFGPGTRLTVL.

The rearrangement uses TRBV28 and TRBJ1-4; D remains ambiguous. Between the trimmed V and J ends, which lost 7 bases and 8 bases, there was a span of 20 bases. Per the germline V gene, CDR1 is MDHEN and CDR2 is SYDVKM. This CDR3 has 15 residues. Here the CDR3 DNA reads TGTGCCAGCACCGATAATTTATCCCAGCGAGAAAAACTGTTTTTT. Its translation is CASTDNLSQREKLFF.

J is TRBJ2-1 and V is TRBV7-9, with D possibly matching TRBD2 (5 bases). The CDR3 runs 15 residues. The germline CDR1 and CDR2 sequences are SEHNR and FQNEAQ (reference sequence). V lost 8 bases, J lost 2 bases, and 16 bases lay in between. The CDR3: CASSPRAEAYNEQFF. The CDR3 DNA is TGTGCCAGCTCTCCAAGGGCGGAGGCCTACAATGAGCAGTTCTTC.

The rearrangement links TRBV5-1 to TRBJ1-5, with 8 positions matching TRBD1. Per the germline V gene, CDR1 is SGHRS and CDR2 is YFSETQ. The CDR3 loop spans 17 amino acids. The junction had 11 bases not matched to a gene; V was cut back by 6 bases and J by 0 bases. The CDR3 bases are TGCGCCAGCACCCATCCTCAGGGGGCCTATAGCAATCAGCCCCAGCATTTT. It specifies CASTHPQGAYSNQPQHF. Full variable domain (outside the CDR3, taken from reference TRBV5-1 and TRBJ1-5): KAGVTQTPRYLIKTRGQQVTLSCSPISGHRSVSWYQQTPGQGLQFLFEYFSETQRNKGNFPGRFSGRQFSNSRSEMNVSTLELGDSALYLCASTHPQGAYSNQPQHFGDGTRLSIL.

V gene TRBV11-2 combines with J gene TRBJ2-7; possible D gene TRBD2, 5 bases. Germline lookup yields CDR1 SGHAT and CDR2 FQNNGV. Trimming shortened V by 4 bases and J by 7 bases, and 20 bases separated the two germline ends. This CDR3 comprises 15 residues. CDR3 loop: CASSWSNREVGEQYF. CDR3 sequence (DNA): TGTGCCAGCAGCTGGAGCAATCGGGAAGTAGGGGAGCAGTACTTC.

The rearrangement uses TRBV27 and TRBJ2-2; maybe TRBD2 (6 bases). This CDR3 has 16 residues. V was pared by 0 bases and J by 5 bases, with 13 bases between. The germline gives CDR1 MNHEY, CDR2 SMNVEV (reference sequence). The CDR3 sequence: CASSLSRLGGTGELFF. As DNA, the CDR3 is TGTGCCAGCAGTTTATCCAGACTAGGAGGGACCGGGGAGCTGTTTTTT.

The V and J genes are TRBV7-9 and TRBJ2-1, with 7 bases lining up with TRBD2. Germline loops: CDR1 SEHNR, CDR2 FQNEAQ (reference sequence). The junction had 22 bases not matched to a gene; V was cut back by 5 bases and J by 6 bases. The CDR3 covers 19 residues. The CDR3 nucleotides are TGTGCCAGCAGCACAATCGTGTTAAGGGGACTACTCACCCGCAATGAGCAGTTCTTC. It translates to CASSTIVLRGLLTRNEQFF.

The V gene is TRBV4-1, the J gene TRBJ2-7, with 7 positions matching TRBD2. The CDR3 extends over 16 amino acids. Per germline, CDR1 MGHRA and CDR2 YSYEKL. V was clipped by 0 bases and J by 5 bases; unmatched bases: 10. CDR3 bases: TGCGCCAGCAGCCAAGATCGGAGAGGCGGGAGTGACGAGCAGTACTTC. Translation: CASSQDRRGGSDEQYF.